This T cell receptor (beta chain) was identified during a study of PD-1 blockade in classical Hodgkin lymphoma. Study observations and caveats: Newly diagnosed patients were said to have less baseline TCR diversity than healthy donors did.

A remark on this clone: Its matching antigen is unknown.

Method: immunoSEQ multiplex PCR; TCRdb's copy keeps in-frame clones and lacks some. The sample yields more than 75,000 clones, about 92% seen once. The time point denotes: cycle 4 day 1 (C4D1), after less than 7 weeks of nivolumab. Every patient relapsed after autologous stem cell transplantation, and brentuximab vedotin exposure varied. Best overall response was complete response, partial response or progressive disease in these relapsed/refractory classical Hodgkin lymphoma patients. The germline V gene has CDR1 SGHRS and CDR2 YFSETQ. This CDR3 comprises 15 residues. V gave up 2 bases and J gave up 4 bases; unmatched junction bases: 5.

This chain links TRBV5-1 with TRBJ2-1; 8 bases agree with TRBD2. Sequenced here: peripheral blood mononuclear cells (PBMCs), sampled before the fourth cycle of nivolumab. The sequence was obtained from a human donor with classical Hodgkin lymphoma. The DNA of the CDR3 is TGCGCCAGCAGCTTCGGACTAGCCGAATACAATGAGCAGTTCTTC. Translated, it gives CASSFGLAEYNEQFF.